The 22 T cell receptor beta chains listed next were all sequenced from one sample in a study of CD8+ T cells in alopecia areata. The treatment was: oral pan-JAK inhibitor, 5-10 mg twice daily. Extracted RNA was reverse transcribed, and the resulting cDNA served as sequencing template. Here immunoSEQ multiplex PCR was the method, and the copy in TCRdb shows in-frame clones only, minus some. The sample includes 150,000 to 200,000 clones, about three fifths of them seen just once. The sequencing here drew on CD4+ T cells sorted from blood, taken at approximately week 56, from a patient treated with tofacitinib. Source of these receptors: a human donor with alopecia areata.

The chain is built from TRBV18 and TRBJ2-3; 8 nucleotides agree with TRBD2. Germline CDR1 and CDR2: KGHSH and LQKENI. Trimming cost V 6 bases and J 0 bases; bases outside gene matches: 5. This CDR3 is 15 amino acids long. CDR3: CASSLTSVSTDTQYF. In DNA form, the CDR3 reads TGTGCCAGCTCCCTGACTAGCGTCAGCACAGATACGCAGTATTTT.

As for this clone: The same CDR3 can be traced to other DNA sequences in this sample. The chain recombines TRBV15 with TRBJ2-5; D is perhaps TRBD2 (6 bases). V shed 0 bases and J shed 2 bases, with 7 bases lying between them. The CDR3 covers 14 residues. CDR1 and CDR2 from the germline V gene are LNHNV and YYDKDF (reference sequence). The CDR3 sequence is CATSRDRGQETQYF. CDR3 sequence (DNA): TGTGCCACCAGCAGAGATCGGGGGCAAGAGACCCAGTACTTC.

V gene TRBV30 combines with J gene TRBJ1-2, with D possibly matching TRBD1 (6 bases). The CDR3 sequence is 13 residues long. In germline, CDR1 is GTSNPN, CDR2 SVGIG (reference sequence). Trimming cost V 3 bases and J 8 bases, with 16 bases left between them. The CDR3 DNA reads as TGTGCCTGGAGCCACAGGGCCATGGGGGGCTACACCTTC. Its translation: CAWSHRAMGGYTF.

The chain couples TRBV7-2 to TRBJ1-6; D possibly corresponds to TRBD1 (5 bases). The V end lost 4 bases, the J end lost 9 bases, and 13 bases lay between the germline ends. The CDR3 has 14 amino acids. CDR1 SGHTA and CDR2 FQGNSA come from the germline V gene. As DNA, the CDR3 is TGTGCCAGCAGCTACGGTGGGGGTGGTTCACCCCTCCACTTT. This encodes CASSYGGGGSPLHF.

This clone was counted once. V usage is TRBV4-1 and J usage is TRBJ2-6, with D possibly TRBD2 on 6 matching bases. The CDR3 consists of 17 residues. V lost 3 bases to trimming and J lost 1 base, with 13 bases between them. The germline gives CDR1 MGHRA, CDR2 YSYEKL. This chain's CDR3 is CASSHLMRGSGANVLTF. The CDR3 region has the DNA TGCGCCAGCAGCCACTTAATGCGGGGTTCTGGGGCCAACGTCCTGACTTTC.

This clone occurred a few times. The chain carries TRBV6-5 and TRBJ2-4; D gene unclear. The ends were cut back, 4 bases at V and 6 bases at J, with 7 bases in the middle. There are 12 residues in the CDR3. Per the germline V gene, CDR1 is MNHEY and CDR2 is SVGAGI. This chain's CDR3 is CASSSTRNIQYF. Written as DNA, the CDR3 is TGTGCCAGCAGTTCGACACGAAACATTCAGTACTTC.

As concerns this clone: This specimen includes other DNA sequences encoding the same CDR3. The V gene is TRBV18, the J gene TRBJ2-6; no clear D gene. Germline V gene lookup returns CDR1 KGHSH and CDR2 LQKENI. Trimming shortened V by 3 bases and J by 0 bases, and 0 bases separated the two germline ends. This CDR3 is 13 amino acids long. CDR3 bases: TGTGCCAGCTCACCCTCTGGGGCCAACGTCCTGACTTTC. Translated: CASSPSGANVLTF.

The V gene is TRBV27, the J gene TRBJ2-3; 11 bases are a match to TRBD2. Germline CDR1 and CDR2: MNHEY and SMNVEV (reference sequence). The CDR3 runs 17 residues. V lost 5 bases, J lost 5 bases, and 12 bases stayed unmatched. CDR3 in amino acids: CASSPPPTSGKKDTQYF. The CDR3 DNA is TGTGCCAGCAGTCCGCCCCCGACTAGCGGGAAGAAAGATACGCAGTATTTT.

The rearrangement links TRBV20-1 to TRBJ2-7, with a possible D match to TRBD2 (7 bases). V dropped 5 bases and J dropped 7 bases, with 12 bases sitting between them. Germline V gene sequence: CDR1 DFQATT, CDR2 SNEGSKA (reference sequence). The CDR3 has 11 amino acids. The CDR3 sequence is CSAAGAREQYF. The CDR3 DNA is TGCAGTGCTGCGGGGGCGCGGGAGCAGTACTTC.

This chain links TRBV2 with TRBJ2-7; D call uncertain. CDR1 SNHLY and CDR2 FYNNEI come from the germline V gene. The V gene lost 8 bases and the J gene lost 2 bases, with 16 bases spanning the gap. The CDR3 length is 14 residues. CDR3 bases: TGTGCCAGCTTGTTGAATAGTGTAACCTACGAGCAGTACTTC. This translates into CASLLNSVTYEQYF.

This clone appeared a few times. The V and J genes are TRBV7-9 and TRBJ2-5; the D is unclear. Germline V CDR1 and CDR2: SEHNR, FQNEAQ (reference sequence). The germline V and J ends were trimmed by 4 bases and 4 bases, with 4 bases remaining between them. The CDR3 is 11 residues long. The DNA of the CDR3 is TGTGCCAGCAGCTACCGAGAGACCCAGTACTTC. Translation gives CASSYRETQYF.

V usage is TRBV7-8 and J usage is TRBJ2-4, with 8 bases identical to TRBD1. Germline lookup yields CDR1 SGHVS and CDR2 FQNEAQ. CDR3 length equals 16 residues. The ends lost 2 bases at V and 7 bases at J; junction bases unmatched: 10. The CDR3 loop is CASSLFGQGGGNIQYF. The CDR3 DNA follows: TGTGCCAGCAGCTTATTCGGACAGGGAGGAGGGAACATTCAGTACTTC.

This sequence joins TRBV7-2 and TRBJ1-1; TRBD1 might be the D (6 bases). V was clipped by 6 bases and J by 0 bases, with 14 bases between them. This CDR3 contains 15 residues. In germline, CDR1 is SGHTA, CDR2 FQGNSA. The DNA for the CDR3 is TGTGCCAGCAGTAAGGACAGCAGTATGAACACTGAAGCTTTCTTT. It yields the protein CASSKDSSMNTEAFF. Based on the CDR3 plus reference TRBV7-2 and TRBJ1-1, the full variable domain is GAGVSQSPSNKVTEKGKDVELRCDPISGHTALYWYRQSLGQGLEFLIYFQGNSAPDKSGLPSDRFSAERTGGSVSTLTIQRTQQEDSAVYLCASSKDSSMNTEAFFGQGTRLTVV.

This clone was counted between two and nine times. J is TRBJ1-1 and V is TRBV7-2; D is uncertain. There are 15 residues in the CDR3. Between the trimmed V and J ends, which lost 4 bases and 4 bases, there was a span of 16 bases. Germline values: CDR1 SGHTA, CDR2 FQGNSA. The CDR3 spells CASSSETGAGTEAFF. The CDR3, as DNA: TGTGCCAGCAGCTCAGAGACGGGCGCGGGCACTGAAGCTTTCTTT.

The V and J genes are TRBV7-2 and TRBJ1-5; TRBD1 matches 7 bases. J lost 2 bases, V lost 0 bases, and 7 bases had no gene match. Germline values: CDR1 SGHTA, CDR2 FQGNSA. The CDR3 length is 17 residues. The CDR3 here is CASSLAPSRGGNQPQHF. The CDR3 bases are TGTGCCAGCAGCTTAGCTCCATCCAGGGGGGGCAATCAGCCCCAGCATTTT.

The table lists this clone with a few counts. The rearrangement links TRBV7-6 to TRBJ2-7, with D unresolved. The CDR3 covers 13 residues. The germline V and J ends were trimmed by 5 bases and 0 bases, with 8 bases remaining between them. From germline, CDR1 is SGHVS and CDR2 FNYEAQ. DNA of the CDR3: TGTGCCAGCAGCCCGAAGGTCTCCTACGAGCAGTACTTC. Translating it yields CASSPKVSYEQYF.

The chain joins TRBV7-9 to TRBJ2-7, with D uncertain. V lost 1 base to trimming and J lost 3 bases, with 10 bases between them. Germline V gives CDR1 SEHNR, CDR2 FQNEAQ (reference sequence). CDR3 length: 14 amino acids. The CDR3, as DNA: TGTGCCAGCAGCTTAGTAGCAGGTGGCTACGAGCAGTACTTC. Amino acid sequence: CASSLVAGGYEQYF. Together with reference TRBV7-9 and TRBJ2-7, the CDR3 gives the full variable domain: DTGVSQNPRHKITKRGQNVTFRCDPISEHNRLYWYRQTLGQGPEFLTYFQNEAQLEKSRLLSDRFSAERPKGSFSTLEIQRTEQGDSAMYLCASSLVAGGYEQYFGPGTRLTVT.

This chain uses TRBV19 with TRBJ2-5; the D call may be TRBD1 or TRBD2 (5 bases each). This CDR3 spans 13 amino acids. The germline V and J ends were trimmed by 5 bases and 4 bases, with 11 bases remaining between them. Germline V gene lookup returns CDR1 LNHDA and CDR2 SQIVND (reference sequence). This CDR3 is CASSDTRGETQYF. The CDR3 DNA is TGTGCCAGTAGTGATACGAGGGGAGAGACCCAGTACTTC.

The chain recombines TRBV2 with TRBJ2-7; 7 bases map to TRBD2. V was pared by 1 base and J by 0 bases, with 9 bases of the junction left unmatched. The CDR3 loop spans 17 amino acids. Germline V gives CDR1 SNHLY, CDR2 FYNNEI. CDR3: CASSEGGGQRYSYEQYF. CDR3 DNA sequence: TGTGCCAGCAGTGAAGGGGGAGGGCAGCGCTACTCCTACGAGCAGTACTTC.

The rearrangement links TRBV4-2 to TRBJ2-5; no reliable D call. The CDR3 has 15 amino acids. The V and J ends lost 0 bases and 4 bases respectively, with 12 bases between them. The germline CDR1 and CDR2 sequences are LGHNA and YNFKEQ. CDR3 region: CASSQDPRPGETQYF. CDR3 nucleotide sequence: TGTGCCAGCAGCCAAGATCCGAGGCCGGGAGAGACCCAGTACTTC.

The chain is built from TRBV19 and TRBJ2-6; 8 nucleotides agree with TRBD2. The V gene's germline CDR1 is LNHDA and CDR2 SQIVND (reference sequence). This CDR3 is built from 15 residues. J was trimmed by 2 bases and V by 10 bases; bases with no gene match: 7. CDR3: CATSDGGAGANVLTF. CDR3 sequence (DNA): TGTGCCACGTCGGACGGGGGGGCTGGGGCCAACGTCCTGACTTTC.

V and J are TRBV6-6 and TRBJ2-1, with D tentatively TRBD1 (5 bases). This CDR3 spans 15 amino acids. Germline V gene lookup returns CDR1 MNHNY and CDR2 SVGAGI (reference sequence). Trimming removed 6 bases from V and 0 bases from J, with 12 bases in between. The CDR3 coding sequence is TGTGCCAGCAGCCCCGGACAAAACTCCTACAATGAGCAGTTCTTC. Translation gives CASSPGQNSYNEQFF.